This T cell receptor (beta chain) was documented in a study of tissue T cells after allogeneic stem cell transplantation. Study-wide background: Of the grafts for graft-versus-host disease patients, four were unmodified and three CD34-selected.

This research-autopsy study prospectively enrolled adult allogeneic hematopoietic cell transplant recipients with steroid-refractory graft-versus-host disease. Germline CDR1 SGHNT, CDR2 YYREEE (reference sequence). CDR3 length: 15 amino acids. V gave up 0 bases and J gave up 4 bases, with 13 bases separating them. This clone was seen only once. Its antigen is unidentified. Points from the study as a whole: Sampling depth was limited, and the cohort was small and clinically varied.

Sequenced by immunoSEQ multiplex PCR; TCRdb stores in-frame clones only, minus some. The sample lists over a thousand clones; around four fifths were seen once. Here the sequenced sample was blood, taken at autopsy. V is TRBV5-4 and J is TRBJ1-2; the D gene is possibly TRBD1 (5 bases). This TCR derives from a male patient of 60 years or more with steroid-refractory graft-versus-host disease after an allogeneic stem cell transplant. The T cells may come from the graft donor. This CDR3 is CASSLVQDTGYGYTF. The CDR3 DNA sequence: TGTGCCAGCAGCTTGGTACAGGACACTGGCTATGGCTACACCTTC.